These 2 T cell receptor beta chains share one sample of origin, sequenced in a study of blood T cells in healthy people across ages. Then a second PCR, running roughly 6 to 12 cycles, was carried out with a sample-barcoded 5' primer and a J-beta primer mix. Each CDR3 protein gets one entry after TCRdb re-called the 5' RACE reads with MiXCR. Of approximately 1.5 million distinct CDR3 sequences listed, about 31% are singletons. Sequencing used blood. Source of these receptors: a woman in her 30s in good health.

This clonotype was seen just once. The chain joins TRBV6-5 to TRBJ1-1, with TRBD1 as a possible D gene (5 bases). CDR1 and CDR2 (germline): MNHEY, SVGAGI. This CDR3 is 15 amino acids long. V lost 2 bases and J lost 0, with 10 bases in between. The CDR3 nucleotides read TGTGCCAGCAGTTACACCGACAGTATGAACACTGAAGCTTTCTTT. Translated: CASSYTDSMNTEAFF.

This clonotype came up many times. The rearrangement links TRBV7-3 to TRBJ2-6, with no clear D. The CDR3 has 14 amino acids. Germline V CDR1 and CDR2: SGHTA, FQGTGA. V was cut by 5 bases and J by 0 bases, with 5 bases left in between. The CDR3 is CASSPSSGANVLTF. The CDR3 nucleotides are TGTGCCAGCAGCCCCAGCTCTGGGGCCAACGTCCTGACTTTC.